This T cell receptor (beta chain) came from a study of response to subunit inactivated influenza vaccine. Study-level results: Every seasonal influenza vaccination brings in few new T cells, the authors suggested.

TCRdb analysed the RT-PCR reads with MiXCR anew, one entry per CDR3 protein. Of some 300,000 distinct CDR3 sequences in the sample, roughly 22% were seen once. As to this clonotype: Its cognate antigen is unknown.

The CDR3 consists of 16 residues. The germline CDR1 and CDR2 sequences are MNHEY and SVGEGT. V trimming: 6 bases; J trimming: 3 bases; junction bases outside the gene matches: 11. This TCR came from a man between 50 and 75 years old who received an inactivated influenza vaccine. The material was PBMCs from blood, obtained 21 months after vaccination. V gene TRBV6-2 or TRBV6-3 combines with J gene TRBJ1-5, with TRBD1 identical over 7 bases. The CDR3 region is CASSSPPGQINQPQHF. The CDR3 coding sequence is TGTGCCAGCAGCTCACCTCCGGGACAGATCAATCAGCCCCAGCATTTT.